These 11 T cell receptor beta chains came from one sample sequenced in a study of T cell responses to AZD1222 COVID-19 vaccine. Sequencing used immunoSEQ multiplex PCR; TCRdb keeps in-frame clones, though not all of them. The sample has over 120,000 clones; 86% are singletons. The sequencing used peripheral blood, collected 28 days after the second AZD1222 dose. The receptors shown here come from an adult who received the AZD1222 COVID-19 vaccine.

V gene TRBV5-8 combines with J gene TRBJ2-3, with 8 bases identical to TRBD2. Trimming cost V 5 bases and J 8 bases; bases outside gene matches: 10. The germline gives CDR1 SGHTS, CDR2 YDEGEE. The CDR3 totals 14 residues. CDR3 sequence (DNA): TGTGCCAGCAGGAGACGAGCGGGAGAGGGTACGCAGTATTTT. Amino acids: CASRRRAGEGTQYF.

The V call is TRBV30, the J call TRBJ2-3; D is undetermined. The CDR3 runs 14 residues. V lost 3 bases and J 0 bases, leaving 10 bases between the germline ends. CDR1 is GTSNPN, CDR2 SVGIG, per germline (reference sequence). The CDR3 loop is CAWRPRTSTDTQYF. DNA for the CDR3: TGTGCCTGGAGACCGAGAACTAGCACAGATACGCAGTATTTT.

This CDR3 reads CAIKGTRGETQYF. CDR3 bases: TGTGCCATCAAGGGCACCCGGGGGGAGACCCAGTACTTC. V usage is TRBV10-3 and J usage is TRBJ2-5, with D possibly matching TRBD2 (6 bases). Germline V gene sequence: CDR1 ENHRY, CDR2 SYGVKD. Trimming removed 7 bases at V and 5 bases at J, with 14 bases between. The length of the CDR3 is 13 residues.

This chain uses TRBV6-4 with TRBJ1-1; D not certain. This CDR3 contains 14 residues. V lost 5 bases and J lost 1, with 11 bases in between. Looked up from germline, CDR1 is MRHNA and CDR2 is SNTAGT. The CDR3 loop is CASSSGNPNTEAFF. The CDR3 coding sequence is TGTGCCAGCAGTTCCGGGAACCCGAACACTGAAGCTTTCTTT.

The V gene is TRBV13, the J gene TRBJ1-2; 9 bases agree with TRBD1. The germline V gene encodes CDR1 PRHDT and CDR2 FYEKMQ (reference sequence). The CDR3 loop spans 16 amino acids. V shed 5 bases and J 4 bases; nucleotides not matched to a gene: 11. The CDR3 sequence is CASSGGTGLPVYGYTF. The CDR3 DNA sequence: TGTGCCAGCAGCGGGGGGACAGGGTTGCCGGTCTATGGCTACACCTTC.

The J gene is TRBJ1-3, the V gene TRBV3-1 (or the pseudogene TRBV3-2), with TRBD1 as a possible D gene (6 bases). The CDR3 loop spans 17 amino acids. In germline, CDR1 is LGHDT, CDR2 YNNKEL (reference sequence). V gave up 3 bases and J gave up 0 bases, with 15 bases separating them. The CDR3 nucleotides read TGTGCCAGCAGCCAGAAGATAGGGGGACTCTCTGGAAACACCATATATTTT. Residues: CASSQKIGGLSGNTIYF.

The chain carries TRBV7-2 and TRBJ1-5, with D tentatively TRBD1 (6 bases). CDR1 and CDR2 from the germline V gene are SGHTA and FQGNSA. The V gene lost 6 bases and the J gene lost 1 base, with 13 bases spanning the gap. This CDR3 spans 15 amino acids. Here the CDR3 DNA reads TGTGCCAGCAGTGCGGGGGGGCTGAGCAATCAGCCCCAGCATTTT. Its translation: CASSAGGLSNQPQHF.

The V and J genes are TRBV27 and TRBJ1-5, with D possibly being TRBD1 (6 bases). Trimming cost V 6 bases and J 3 bases, with 12 bases left between them. Germline V gene sequence: CDR1 MNHEY, CDR2 SMNVEV (reference sequence). The CDR3 length is 14 residues. In DNA, the CDR3 is TGTGCCAGCAGCGCAGGGGCCGCCAATCAGCCCCAGCATTTT. This translates into CASSAGAANQPQHF.

The chain couples TRBV11-2 to TRBJ2-1; 7 bases map to TRBD2. This CDR3 contains 15 residues. Germline V gene sequence: CDR1 SGHAT, CDR2 FQNNGV. Trimming at V came to 3 bases and at J to 5 bases, leaving 7 bases not matched to a gene. The CDR3 region is CASSFQGLGHNEQFF. The CDR3, as DNA: TGTGCCAGCAGCTTCCAAGGACTAGGCCACAATGAGCAGTTCTTC.

The chain recombines TRBV3-1 (or the pseudogene TRBV3-2) with TRBJ2-1, with D maybe TRBD2 (6 bases). The V end lost 4 bases, the J end lost 7 bases, and 11 bases lay between the germline ends. The CDR3 consists of 13 residues. Looked up from germline, CDR1 is LGHDT and CDR2 is YNNKEL (reference sequence). The CDR3: CASSLLAGNEQFF. The DNA of the CDR3 is TGTGCCAGCAGCCTACTAGCTGGAAATGAGCAGTTCTTC.

V is TRBV11-3 and J is TRBJ1-3; D remains unclear. The CDR3 spans 12 residues. Germline V gives CDR1 SGHNT, CDR2 YENEEA. V lost 4 bases and J lost 2, with 3 bases in between. CDR3 DNA: TGTGCCAGCAGCTCCCCTGGAAACACCATATATTTT. It yields the protein CASSSPGNTIYF.